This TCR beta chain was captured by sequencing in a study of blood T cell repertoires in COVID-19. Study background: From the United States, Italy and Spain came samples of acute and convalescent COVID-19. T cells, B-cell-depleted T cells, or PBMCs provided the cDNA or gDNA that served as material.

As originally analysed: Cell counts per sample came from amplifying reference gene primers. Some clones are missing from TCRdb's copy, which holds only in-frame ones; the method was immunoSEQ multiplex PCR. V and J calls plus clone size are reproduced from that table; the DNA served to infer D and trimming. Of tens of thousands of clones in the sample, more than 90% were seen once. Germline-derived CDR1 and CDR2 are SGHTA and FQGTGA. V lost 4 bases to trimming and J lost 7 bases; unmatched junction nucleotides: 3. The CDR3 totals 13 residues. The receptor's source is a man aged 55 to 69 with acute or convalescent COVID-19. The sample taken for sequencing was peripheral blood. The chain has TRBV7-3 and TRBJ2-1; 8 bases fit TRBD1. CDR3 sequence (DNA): TGTGCCAGCAGCTCGGACAGGGCGAATGAGCAGTTCTTC. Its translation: CASSSDRANEQFF.